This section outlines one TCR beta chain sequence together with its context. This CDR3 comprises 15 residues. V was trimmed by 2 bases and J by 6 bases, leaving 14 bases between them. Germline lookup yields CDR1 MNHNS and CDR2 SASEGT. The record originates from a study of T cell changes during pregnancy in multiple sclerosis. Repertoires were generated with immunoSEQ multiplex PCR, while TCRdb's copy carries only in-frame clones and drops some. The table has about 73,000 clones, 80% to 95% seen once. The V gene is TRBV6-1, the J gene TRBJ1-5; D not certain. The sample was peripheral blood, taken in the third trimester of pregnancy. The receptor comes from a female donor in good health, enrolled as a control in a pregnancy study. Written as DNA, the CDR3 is TGTGCCAGCAGTGAAACAAAGGGAGGGAGTCAGCCCCAGCATTTT. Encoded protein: CASSETKGGSQPQHF.